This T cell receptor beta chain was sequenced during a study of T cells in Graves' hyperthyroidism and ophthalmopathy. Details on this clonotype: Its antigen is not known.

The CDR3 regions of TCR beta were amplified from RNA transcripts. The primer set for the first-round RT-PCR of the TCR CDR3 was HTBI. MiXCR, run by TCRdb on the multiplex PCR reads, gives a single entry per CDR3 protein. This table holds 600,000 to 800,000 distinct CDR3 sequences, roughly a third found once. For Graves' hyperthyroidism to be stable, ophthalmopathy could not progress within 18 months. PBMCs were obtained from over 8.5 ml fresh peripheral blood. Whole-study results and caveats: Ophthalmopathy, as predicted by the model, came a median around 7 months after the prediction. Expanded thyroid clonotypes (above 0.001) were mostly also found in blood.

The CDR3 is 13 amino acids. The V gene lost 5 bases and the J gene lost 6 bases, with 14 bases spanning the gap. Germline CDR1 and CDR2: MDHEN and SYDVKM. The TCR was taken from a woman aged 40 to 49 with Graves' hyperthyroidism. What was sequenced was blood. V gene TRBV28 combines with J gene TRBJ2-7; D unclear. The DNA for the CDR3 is TGTGCCAGCAGTCCCCCCCCGCCCTCCGAGCAGTACTTC. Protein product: CASSPPPPSEQYF.